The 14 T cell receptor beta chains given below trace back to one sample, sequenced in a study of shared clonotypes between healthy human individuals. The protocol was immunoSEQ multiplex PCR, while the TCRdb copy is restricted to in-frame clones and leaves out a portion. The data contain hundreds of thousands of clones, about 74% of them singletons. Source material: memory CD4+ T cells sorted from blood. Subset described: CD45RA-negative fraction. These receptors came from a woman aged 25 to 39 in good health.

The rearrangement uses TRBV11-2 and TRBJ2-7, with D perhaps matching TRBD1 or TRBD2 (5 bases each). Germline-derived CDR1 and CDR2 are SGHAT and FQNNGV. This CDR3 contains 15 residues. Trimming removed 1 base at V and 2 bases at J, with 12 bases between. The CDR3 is CASSLVGRAAYEQYF. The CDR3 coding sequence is TGTGCCAGCAGCTTAGTGGGGCGGGCCGCCTACGAGCAGTACTTC.

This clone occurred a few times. The CDR3 DNA follows: TGTGCCAGCAGCTTAGCCTATGGGTTTATGGGACAGGGCTCCTACGAGCAGTACTTC. Its translation: CASSLAYGFMGQGSYEQYF. The chain employs TRBV11-1 and TRBJ2-7; 9 nucleotides agree with TRBD1. With 0 bases clipped from V and 0 bases from J, the junction kept 12 bases outside the gene matches. CDR3 size: 19 residues. Germline CDR1 reads SGHAT; CDR2 reads FQDESV (reference sequence).

In nucleotides, the CDR3 is TGTGCCAGTAGTCCGCCCCACTGGACAGGGGGCGGGGGGAGCAATCAGCCCCAGCATTTT. This codes for CASSPPHWTGGGGSNQPQHF. The V and J genes are TRBV19 and TRBJ1-5; 11 bases line up with TRBD1. CDR3 length: 20 residues. Unmatched junction bases numbered 16, after V lost 5 bases and J lost 1 base. Germline CDR1 is LNHDA and CDR2 is SQIVND (reference sequence).

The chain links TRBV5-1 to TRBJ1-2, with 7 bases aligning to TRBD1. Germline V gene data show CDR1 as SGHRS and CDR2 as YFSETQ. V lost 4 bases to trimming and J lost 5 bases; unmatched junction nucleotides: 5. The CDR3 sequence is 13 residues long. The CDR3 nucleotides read TGCGCCAGCAGCCGGGACAGCGCATATGGCTACACCTTC. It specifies CASSRDSAYGYTF. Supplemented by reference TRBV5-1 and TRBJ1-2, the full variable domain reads KAGVTQTPRYLIKTRGQQVTLSCSPISGHRSVSWYQQTPGQGLQFLFEYFSETQRNKGNFPGRFSGRQFSNSRSEMNVSTLELGDSALYLCASSRDSAYGYTFGSGTRLTVV.

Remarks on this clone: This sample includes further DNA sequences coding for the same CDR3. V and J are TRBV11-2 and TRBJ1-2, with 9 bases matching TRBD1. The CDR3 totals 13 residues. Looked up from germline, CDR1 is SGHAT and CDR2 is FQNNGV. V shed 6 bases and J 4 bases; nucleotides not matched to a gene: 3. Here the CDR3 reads CASSSDRGYGYTF. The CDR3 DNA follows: TGTGCCAGCAGTTCGGACAGGGGCTATGGCTACACCTTC.

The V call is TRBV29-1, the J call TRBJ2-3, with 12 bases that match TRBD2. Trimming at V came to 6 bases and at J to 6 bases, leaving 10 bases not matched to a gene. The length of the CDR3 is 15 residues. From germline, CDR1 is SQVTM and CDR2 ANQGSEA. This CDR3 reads CSVKTSGSAGDTQYF. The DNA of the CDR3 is TGCAGCGTCAAGACTAGCGGGAGTGCTGGGGATACGCAGTATTTT.

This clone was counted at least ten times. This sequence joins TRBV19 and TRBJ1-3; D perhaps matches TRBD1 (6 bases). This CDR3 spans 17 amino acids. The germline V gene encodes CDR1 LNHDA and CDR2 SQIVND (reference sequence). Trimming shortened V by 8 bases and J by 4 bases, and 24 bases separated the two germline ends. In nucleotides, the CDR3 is TGTGCCAGTGAACGCCAAACCAACAGGGCCGGGGGAAACACCATATATTTT. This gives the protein CASERQTNRAGGNTIYF.

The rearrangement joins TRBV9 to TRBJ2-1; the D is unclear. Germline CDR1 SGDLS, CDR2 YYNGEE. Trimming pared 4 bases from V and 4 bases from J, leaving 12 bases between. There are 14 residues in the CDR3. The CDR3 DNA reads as TGTGCCAGCAGCTCCCGACTTATTTACAATGAGCAGTTCTTC. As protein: CASSSRLIYNEQFF.

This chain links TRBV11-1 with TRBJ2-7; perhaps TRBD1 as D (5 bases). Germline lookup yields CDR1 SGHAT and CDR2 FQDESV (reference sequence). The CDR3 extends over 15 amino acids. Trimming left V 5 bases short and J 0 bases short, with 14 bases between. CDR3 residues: CASSPYRFSSYEQYF. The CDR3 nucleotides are TGTGCCAGCAGCCCGTACAGGTTTAGCTCCTACGAGCAGTACTTC.

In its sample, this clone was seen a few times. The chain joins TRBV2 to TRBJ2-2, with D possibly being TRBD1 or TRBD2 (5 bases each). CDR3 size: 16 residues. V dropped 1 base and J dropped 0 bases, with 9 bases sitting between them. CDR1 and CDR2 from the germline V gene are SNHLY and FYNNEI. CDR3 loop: CASSEVGTANTGELFF. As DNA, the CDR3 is TGTGCCAGCAGTGAAGTGGGGACCGCGAACACCGGGGAGCTGTTTTTT.

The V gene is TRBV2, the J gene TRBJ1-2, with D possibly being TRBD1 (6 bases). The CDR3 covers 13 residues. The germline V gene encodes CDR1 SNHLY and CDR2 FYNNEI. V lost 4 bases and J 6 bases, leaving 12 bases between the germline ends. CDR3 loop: CASSGRTDDGYTF. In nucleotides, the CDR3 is TGTGCCAGCAGTGGTAGGACAGACGATGGCTACACCTTC.

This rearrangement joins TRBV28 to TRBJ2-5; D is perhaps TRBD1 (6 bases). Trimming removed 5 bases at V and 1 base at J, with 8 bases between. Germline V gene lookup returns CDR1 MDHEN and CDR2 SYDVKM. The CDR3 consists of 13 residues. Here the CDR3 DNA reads TGTGCCAGCAGTCGGGACATCCAAGAGACCCAGTACTTC. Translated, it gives CASSRDIQETQYF.

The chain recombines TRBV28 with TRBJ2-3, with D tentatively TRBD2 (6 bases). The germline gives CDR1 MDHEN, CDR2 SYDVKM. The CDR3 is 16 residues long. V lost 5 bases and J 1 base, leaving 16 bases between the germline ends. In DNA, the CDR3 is TGTGCCAGCAGTCCACCCCAGGAGGGCCGCACAGATACGCAGTATTTT. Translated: CASSPPQEGRTDTQYF.

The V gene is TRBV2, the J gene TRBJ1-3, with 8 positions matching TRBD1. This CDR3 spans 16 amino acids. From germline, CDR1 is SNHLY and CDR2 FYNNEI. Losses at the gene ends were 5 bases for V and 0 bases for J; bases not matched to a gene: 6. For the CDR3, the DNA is TGTGCCAGCAGTACACGACAGGGGAACTCTGGAAACACCATATATTTT. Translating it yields CASSTRQGNSGNTIYF.